These 8 T cell receptor beta chains came from one sample sequenced in a study of T cell responses to AZD1222 COVID-19 vaccine (dated by TCRdb to about 2021). The sample's time point label, decoded: about 28 days (+/-7) after the second vaccine dose. The library relied on the immunoSEQ multiplex PCR assay. The table was pulled from immuneACCESS by TCRdb, which kept in-frame rearrangements only. Such tables lose some clones; where checked, under half of the loss comes from unresolved V genes, and the rest has no known cause. For this sample there are more than 80,000 clones; approximately 92% appear just once. The top ten constitute about 2.4% of the sample. The sequencing used peripheral blood, collected 28 days after the second AZD1222 dose. All receptors come from an adult who received the AZD1222 COVID-19 vaccine.

The rearrangement links TRBV12-3 or TRBV12-4 to TRBJ2-1; 7 positions match TRBD2. V dropped 6 bases and J dropped 9; count of bases not matched to a gene: 5. The CDR3 is 12 amino acids. This chain's CDR3 is CASSMTSFEQFF. In DNA, the CDR3 is TGTGCCAGCAGCATGACTAGCTTTGAGCAGTTCTTC.

Written as DNA, the CDR3 is TGCAGCGTGGGGGACCGCCGCCTCTATGGCTACACCTTC. Translation gives CSVGDRRLYGYTF. V and J are TRBV29-1 and TRBJ1-2; D may be TRBD1 (5 bases). The CDR3 length is 13 residues. CDR1 is SQVTM and CDR2 is ANQGSEA in the germline V gene. V was shortened by 6 bases and J by 4 bases, with 15 bases between the two germline ends. The complete variable domain, with remaining parts taken from reference TRBV29-1 and TRBJ1-2, reads SAVISQKPSRDICQRGTSLTIQCQVDSQVTMMFWYRQQPGQSLTLIATANQGSEATYESGFVIDKFPISRPNLTFSTLTVSNMSPEDSSIYLCSVGDRRLYGYTFGSGTRLTVV.

The rearrangement joins TRBV19 to TRBJ2-1, with TRBD2 identical over 11 bases. CDR1 is LNHDA, CDR2 SQIVND, per germline (reference sequence). J lost 9 bases, V lost 3 bases, and 13 bases had no gene match. This CDR3 comprises 17 residues. This CDR3 reads CASSMARLAGGPVEQFF. The CDR3 DNA reads TGTGCCAGTAGTATGGCCCGCTTAGCGGGAGGGCCCGTTGAGCAGTTCTTC.

The V call is TRBV18, the J call TRBJ2-3, with unresolved D. Germline CDR1 reads KGHSH; CDR2 reads LQKENI. The V gene lost 1 base and the J gene lost 2 bases, with 7 bases spanning the gap. The CDR3 runs to 14 residues. CDR3 nucleotide sequence: TGTGCCAGCTCACCACAGCAGGACACAGATACGCAGTATTTT. This translates into CASSPQQDTDTQYF.

This clone was counted a single time. The chain recombines TRBV13 with TRBJ2-1; D is uncertain. The CDR3 spans 15 residues. Germline-derived CDR1 and CDR2 are PRHDT and FYEKMQ (reference sequence). Between the trimmed V and J ends, which lost 6 bases and 0 bases, there was a span of 12 bases. CDR3 residues: CASSLMGFSYNEQFF. CDR3 sequence (DNA): TGTGCCAGCAGTTTGATGGGATTCTCCTACAATGAGCAGTTCTTC.

The gene calls are TRBV5-8 and TRBJ1-2; D gene ambiguous. The CDR3 runs to 14 residues. Germline V gene sequence: CDR1 SGHTS, CDR2 YDEGEE. Trimming left V 4 bases short and J 2 bases short, with 12 bases between. The CDR3 DNA sequence: TGTGCCAGCAGCGCCTCACGGTTAAACTATGGCTACACCTTC. Protein product: CASSASRLNYGYTF.

The chain couples TRBV7-9 to TRBJ1-2; a possible D gene is TRBD1 (5 bases). The germline V gene encodes CDR1 SEHNR and CDR2 FQNEAQ (reference sequence). Between the trimmed V and J ends, which lost 3 bases and 4 bases, there was a span of 9 bases. This CDR3 is 13 amino acids long. Written as DNA, the CDR3 is TGTGCCAGCAGCTTCGGACAAGTCTATGGCTACACCTTC. As protein: CASSFGQVYGYTF. Full variable domain (missing parts from reference TRBV7-9 and TRBJ1-2): DTGVSQNPRHKITKRGQNVTFRCDPISEHNRLYWYRQTLGQGPEFLTYFQNEAQLEKSRLLSDRFSAERPKGSFSTLEIQRTEQGDSAMYLCASSFGQVYGYTFGSGTRLTVV.

The V and J genes are TRBV19 and TRBJ2-2; no definite D call. V was cut by 6 bases and J by 3 bases, with 8 bases left in between. The CDR3 covers 13 residues. Germline CDR1 reads LNHDA; CDR2 reads SQIVND (reference sequence). CDR3 residues: CASRRRDTGELFF. CDR3 nucleotide sequence: TGTGCCAGTAGACGAAGAGACACCGGGGAGCTGTTTTTT.